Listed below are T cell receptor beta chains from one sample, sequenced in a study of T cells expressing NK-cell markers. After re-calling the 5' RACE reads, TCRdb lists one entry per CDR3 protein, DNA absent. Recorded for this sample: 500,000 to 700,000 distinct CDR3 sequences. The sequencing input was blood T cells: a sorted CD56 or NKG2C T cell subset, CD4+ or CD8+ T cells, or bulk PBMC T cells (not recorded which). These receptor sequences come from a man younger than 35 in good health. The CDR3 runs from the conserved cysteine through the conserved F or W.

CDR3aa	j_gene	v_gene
CATGLGSGKLNEKLFF	TRBJ1-4	TRBV10-3
CASSKGRRDPRRSYEQYF	TRBJ2-7	TRBV21-1
CASSKEASTDTQYF	TRBJ2-3	TRBV12-3/TRBV12-4
CSVVGADTQYF	TRBJ2-3	TRBV29-1
CASSSESYEQYF	TRBJ2-7	TRBV7-9
CSASKQGQYEQYF	TRBJ2-7	TRBV20-1
CASKSGNQPQHF	TRBJ1-5	TRBV6-5
CASSWGRGLSGNTIYF	TRBJ1-3	TRBV25-1
CASRPPPVGTEQFF	TRBJ2-1	TRBV7-9
CSAEVAGGRNIQYF	TRBJ2-4	TRBV29-1
CSGSILAGGDTQYF	TRBJ2-3	TRBV20-1
CATSDQTSGRWNEQFF	TRBJ2-1	TRBV24-1
CASSPLVPGGVYNEQFF	TRBJ2-1	TRBV5-1
CASSQGGAGTYNEQFF	TRBJ2-1	TRBV14
CASSPGNSNYGYTF	TRBJ1-2	TRBV3-1
CASSVTGGPDTQYF	TRBJ2-3	TRBV18
CASTPGQGALGYGYTF	TRBJ1-2	TRBV4-1
CASSAGPARYNEQFF	TRBJ2-1	TRBV5-6
CASSPTRGRNTEAFF	TRBJ1-1	TRBV7-9
CAWARATTEQFF	TRBJ2-1	TRBV30
CASSLTHSGQETQYF	TRBJ2-5	TRBV18
CATSGLASNTQYF	TRBJ2-3	TRBV24-1
CSGFDDTGELFF	TRBJ2-2	TRBV29-1
CAIQGSLAGKLFF	TRBJ1-4	TRBV12-3/TRBV12-4
CASSDPGTGENGYTF	TRBJ1-2	TRBV6-1
CATSDPSGRETQYF	TRBJ2-5	TRBV24-1
CASSSVGGGTQYF	TRBJ2-5	TRBV7-9
CASSGLDGYTF	TRBJ1-2	TRBV5-6
CASSPFGQASYEQYF	TRBJ2-7	TRBV5-1
CASSPGLGVVGEQFF	TRBJ2-1	TRBV2
CASSPGADGGGYTF	TRBJ1-2	TRBV5-5
CASASGVGYGYTF	TRBJ1-2	TRBV27
CASSPASLRGGRQFF	TRBJ2-1	TRBV3-1
CASSQEPGLAGGEIF	TRBJ2-1	TRBV4-2
CSVLSQGSVNTEAFF	TRBJ1-1	TRBV29-1
CATSDLQSGPQHF	TRBJ1-5	TRBV24-1
CAISESAIDEQFF	TRBJ2-1	TRBV10-3
CASSQGPAGGTDTQYF	TRBJ2-3	TRBV4-3
CASSLPQGGRTEAFF	TRBJ1-1	TRBV5-1
CSGIQTANNEQFF	TRBJ2-1	TRBV20-1
CASSTLQGGFGYTF	TRBJ1-2	TRBV27
CASSLAPAGQPQHF	TRBJ1-5	TRBV7-9
CASSLSLGRRLRYNEQFF	TRBJ2-1	TRBV11-1
CASSPQRVRANEQFF	TRBJ2-1	TRBV7-8
CAIRPGVVEYNSPLHF	TRBJ1-6	TRBV10-3
CASSALVLADGEQFF	TRBJ2-1	TRBV9
CASSLRGPPLYEQYF	TRBJ2-7	TRBV27
CASSQAPSFSGNSEAFF	TRBJ1-1	TRBV3-1
CSAQLAVKNIQYF	TRBJ2-4	TRBV29-1
CASSPLAKETQYF	TRBJ2-5	TRBV5-5
CASSVDTEHEQFF	TRBJ2-1	TRBV5-6
CASSPTNEQFF	TRBJ2-1	TRBV7-8
CATSDYTGTSRGDTQYF	TRBJ2-3	TRBV24-1
CASSLGFRGSIPTYNEQFF	TRBJ2-1	TRBV27
CASTQRYEQYF	TRBJ2-7	TRBV6-2/TRBV6-3
CASSEGKGYEAFF	TRBJ1-1	TRBV2
CASSTGPNQPQHF	TRBJ1-5	TRBV12-3/TRBV12-4
CASTPGTVNTDTQYF	TRBJ2-3	TRBV9